One T cell receptor (beta chain) is described in this entry. The V gene's germline CDR1 is MNHEY and CDR2 SVGEGT. This CDR3 is 16 amino acids long. V lost 2 bases, J lost 1 base, and 6 bases stayed unmatched. The data stem from a study of blood T cell repertoires in COVID-19. For the study at large: In each case, the material was cDNA or gDNA derived from T cells, B-cell-depleted T cells, or PBMCs.

As handled by the study authors: By means of reference gene primer amplification, nucleated cell counts were estimated. Produced via immunoSEQ multiplex PCR; TCRdb's table is partial and in-frame only. The D gene and trimming were derived from the DNA, and the V and J assignments and clone size from that table. The sample comprises around 130,000 clones, approximately 84% of which are singletons, and approximately 18% rests with the top ten. The sequenced sample was peripheral blood. The chain joins TRBV6-2 or TRBV6-3 to TRBJ2-5, with TRBD2 matching over 8 bases. The source of this sequence is an elderly woman with acute or convalescent COVID-19. The CDR3 nucleotides are TGTGCCAGCAGTTACGGACACGGGGGGGTCCAAGAGACCCAGTACTTC. It codes for CASSYGHGGVQETQYF.